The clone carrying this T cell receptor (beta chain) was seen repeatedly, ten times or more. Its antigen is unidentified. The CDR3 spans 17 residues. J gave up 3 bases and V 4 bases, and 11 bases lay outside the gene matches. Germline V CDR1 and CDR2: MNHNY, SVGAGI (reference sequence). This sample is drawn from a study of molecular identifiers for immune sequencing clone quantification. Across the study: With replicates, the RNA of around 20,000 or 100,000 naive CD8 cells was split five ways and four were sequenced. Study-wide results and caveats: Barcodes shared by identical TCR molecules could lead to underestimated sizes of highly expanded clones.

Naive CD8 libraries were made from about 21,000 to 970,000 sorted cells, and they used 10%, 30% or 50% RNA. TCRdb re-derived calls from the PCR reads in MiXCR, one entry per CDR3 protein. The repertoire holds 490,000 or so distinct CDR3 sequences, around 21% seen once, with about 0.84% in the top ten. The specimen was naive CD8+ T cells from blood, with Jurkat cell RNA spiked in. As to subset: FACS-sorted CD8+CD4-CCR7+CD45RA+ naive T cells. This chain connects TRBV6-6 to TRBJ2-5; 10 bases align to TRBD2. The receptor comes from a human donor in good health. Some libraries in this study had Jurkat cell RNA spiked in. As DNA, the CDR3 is TGTGCCAGCAGTTTTCCCTTGAGCGGGGGGGCTAAAGAGACCCAGTACTTC. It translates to CASSFPLSGGAKETQYF.